The present T cell receptor (beta chain) was sequenced within a study of control samples from healthy donors and cancer patients. Clones were read by immunoSEQ multiplex PCR, and TCRdb kept only the in-frame ones, dropping some. The table shows under 300,000 clones, with roughly four fifths occurring only once. The CDR3 spans 15 residues. J gave up 9 bases and V 0 bases, and 6 bases lay outside the gene matches. The germline CDR1 and CDR2 sequences are SGHRS and YFSETQ. Sequenced material: PBMCs. The receptor was isolated from a woman between 55 and 75 years old with lung cancer. The chain is built from TRBV5-1 and TRBJ2-1, with TRBD2 identical over 10 bases. DNA for the CDR3: TGCGCCAGCAGCTTGGCAGCGGGAGGGCCAGGTGAGCAGTTCTTC. Translation gives CASSLAAGGPGEQFF. Filled out from reference TRBV5-1 and TRBJ2-1, the complete variable domain reads KAGVTQTPRYLIKTRGQQVTLSCSPISGHRSVSWYQQTPGQGLQFLFEYFSETQRNKGNFPGRFSGRQFSNSRSEMNVSTLELGDSALYLCASSLAAGGPGEQFFGPGTRLTVL.